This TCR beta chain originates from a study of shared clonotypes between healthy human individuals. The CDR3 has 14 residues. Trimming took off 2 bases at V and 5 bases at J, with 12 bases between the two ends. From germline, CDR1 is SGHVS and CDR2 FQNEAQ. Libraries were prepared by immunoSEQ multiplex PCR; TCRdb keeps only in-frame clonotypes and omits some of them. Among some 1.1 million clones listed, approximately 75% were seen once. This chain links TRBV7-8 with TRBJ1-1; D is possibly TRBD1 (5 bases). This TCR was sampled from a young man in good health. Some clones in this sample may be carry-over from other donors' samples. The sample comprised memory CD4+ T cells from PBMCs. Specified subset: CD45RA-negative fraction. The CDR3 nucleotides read TGTGCCAGCAGCTTAAGGGAAGGGGAAACTGAAGCTTTCTTT. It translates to CASSLREGETEAFF.